The source of this T cell receptor beta chain is a study of T cells after yellow fever vaccination. From the 5' RACE reads, TCRdb called clonotypes with MiXCR, one entry per CDR3 protein. The table includes over 35,000 distinct CDR3 sequences, roughly 6.4% detected once. CDR3 length: 16 residues. The V gene's germline CDR1 is SEHNR and CDR2 FQNEAQ (reference sequence). Trimming took off 5 bases at V and 2 bases at J, with 13 bases between the two ends. The sample holds a few counts of this clonotype. Whole-study results and caveats: A faster peak, day 5 versus 15, was reached by the weaker secondary response.

The rearrangement links TRBV7-9 to TRBJ2-6; a weak D match, TRBD1 (5 bases). This specimen was PBMCs, either bulk or a sorted T-cell subset (CD4+, CD8+, memory, or dextramer-sorted; not recorded which), taken 45 days after the yellow fever booster vaccination. The TCR was taken from a man in his thirties or forties who received the YFV17D yellow fever vaccine. The CDR3 reads CASSREWGTGANVLTF. In DNA, the CDR3 is TGTGCCAGCAGCCGAGAGTGGGGCACTGGGGCCAACGTCCTGACTTTC.